The T cell receptor (beta chain) under discussion was sequenced for a study of T cells in Graves' hyperthyroidism and ophthalmopathy. In the study overall: It was at initial diagnosis, before any treatment, that peripheral blood was collected.

The CDR3 consists of 16 residues. Germline CDR1 SGHVS, CDR2 FNYEAQ. The germline V and J ends were trimmed by 2 bases and 1 base, with 12 bases remaining between them. It was RNA transcripts that yielded the amplified TCR beta CDR3 regions. RT-PCR in the first round (using the HTBI primer set) targeted the TCR CDR3. TCRdb itself ran the multiplex PCR reads through MiXCR, one entry per CDR3 protein. The sample has approximately 600,000 distinct CDR3 sequences; approximately 15% are singletons. The diagnostic basis comprised clinical symptoms, serum thyroxine and TRAb, thyroid ultrasound and orbital computed tomography. Using around 10 ml of fresh peripheral blood, PBMCs were prepared. Study results and limitations: In validation, the model predicted ophthalmopathy. These predictions came a median roughly 6.5 months before onset.

This clonotype occurred many times. Antigen: not known. Sequencing input: blood. V is TRBV7-6 and J is TRBJ2-1; D might be TRBD2 (6 bases). The receptor's source is a woman aged 25 to 45 with Graves' hyperthyroidism that later progressed to Graves' ophthalmopathy. The CDR3 coding sequence is TGTGCCAGCAGCTTAAGGGTCGGGACTTCCTACAATGAGCAGTTCTTC. Translated, it gives CASSLRVGTSYNEQFF.